The clone carrying this T cell receptor beta chain appeared a single time. These data originate in a study of blood T cell repertoires in COVID-19. Study as a whole: Acute-phase and convalescent COVID-19 samples originated in the United States, Italy and Spain. Nucleic acid was either cDNA or gDNA, and it came from T cells, B-cell-depleted T cells, or PBMCs.

Original data processing: Reference gene primer amplification gave estimated nucleated cell counts. TCRdb's table, derived via immunoSEQ multiplex PCR, lists solely in-frame clones and lacks some. V and J calls and clone size follow that table, whereas D and trimming were derived from the DNA. The sample comprises about 26,000 clones, roughly 90% of which are singletons, and about 7.6% rests with the top ten. V was clipped by 3 bases and J by 1 base; unmatched bases: 4. The CDR3 is made up of 15 amino acids. The germline CDR1 and CDR2 sequences are SGHRS and YFSETQ. The sequenced sample was peripheral blood. This clonotype originated in a human donor in a cohort sampled during active COVID-19. The rearrangement links TRBV5-1 to TRBJ2-5; 9 bases line up with TRBD2. CDR3 in DNA: TGCGCCAGCAGCTCTGGTAGCGGGAGCCAAGAGACCCAGTACTTC. It yields the protein CASSSGSGSQETQYF. Full variable domain (outside the CDR3, taken from reference TRBV5-1 and TRBJ2-5): KAGVTQTPRYLIKTRGQQVTLSCSPISGHRSVSWYQQTPGQGLQFLFEYFSETQRNKGNFPGRFSGRQFSNSRSEMNVSTLELGDSALYLCASSSGSGSQETQYFGPGTRLLVL.